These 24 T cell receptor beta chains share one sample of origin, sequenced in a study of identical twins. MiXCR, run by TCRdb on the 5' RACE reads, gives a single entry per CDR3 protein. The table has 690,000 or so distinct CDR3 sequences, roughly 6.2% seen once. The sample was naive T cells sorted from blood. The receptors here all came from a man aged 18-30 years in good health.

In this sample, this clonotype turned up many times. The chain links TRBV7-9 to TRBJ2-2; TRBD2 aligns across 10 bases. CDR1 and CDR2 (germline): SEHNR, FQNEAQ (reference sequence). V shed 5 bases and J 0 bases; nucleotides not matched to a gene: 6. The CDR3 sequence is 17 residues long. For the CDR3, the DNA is TGTGCCAGCAGCCCAGGGACTAGCGAGACGAACACCGGGGAGCTGTTTTTT. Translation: CASSPGTSETNTGELFF. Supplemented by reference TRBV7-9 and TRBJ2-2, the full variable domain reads DTGVSQNPRHKITKRGQNVTFRCDPISEHNRLYWYRQTLGQGPEFLTYFQNEAQLEKSRLLSDRFSAERPKGSFSTLEIQRTEQGDSAMYLCASSPGTSETNTGELFFGEGSRLTVL.

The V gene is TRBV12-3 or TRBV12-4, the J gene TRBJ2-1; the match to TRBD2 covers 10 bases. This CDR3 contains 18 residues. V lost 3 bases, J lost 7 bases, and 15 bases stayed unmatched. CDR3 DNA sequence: TGTGCCAGCAGTTTTGGTTTTACGAGCGGGAGGGTTATAAATGAGCAGTTCTTC. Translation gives CASSFGFTSGRVINEQFF.

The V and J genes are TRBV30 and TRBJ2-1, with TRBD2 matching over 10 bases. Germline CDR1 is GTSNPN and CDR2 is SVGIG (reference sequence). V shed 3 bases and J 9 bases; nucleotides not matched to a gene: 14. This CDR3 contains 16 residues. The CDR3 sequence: CAWRESGRANFGEQFF. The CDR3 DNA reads TGTGCCTGGAGAGAAAGCGGGAGGGCCAATTTTGGTGAGCAGTTCTTC.

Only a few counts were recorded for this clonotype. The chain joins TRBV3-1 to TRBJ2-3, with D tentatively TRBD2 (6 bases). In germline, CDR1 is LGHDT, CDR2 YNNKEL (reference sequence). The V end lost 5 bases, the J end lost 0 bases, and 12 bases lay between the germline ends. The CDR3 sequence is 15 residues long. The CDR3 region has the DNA TGTGCCAGCAGCAAGAATAGCGGTAGCACAGATACGCAGTATTTT. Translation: CASSKNSGSTDTQYF.

CDR3 bases: TGTGCCTGGAGTGCGCAGCAGGGTCTATCAGAGACCCAGTACTTC. As protein: CAWSAQQGLSETQYF. The V and J genes are TRBV30 and TRBJ2-5, with TRBD1 as a possible D gene (5 bases). Germline CDR1 GTSNPN, CDR2 SVGIG (reference sequence). V was trimmed by 1 base and J by 4 bases, leaving 16 bases between them. CDR3 length: 15 amino acids.

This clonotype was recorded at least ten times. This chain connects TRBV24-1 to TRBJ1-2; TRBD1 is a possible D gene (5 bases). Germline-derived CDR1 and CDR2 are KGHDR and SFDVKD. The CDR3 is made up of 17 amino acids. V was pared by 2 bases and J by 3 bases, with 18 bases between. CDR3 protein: CATSDSPRGRGDYGYTF. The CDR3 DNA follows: TGTGCCACCAGTGATTCCCCGAGGGGTCGAGGGGACTATGGCTACACCTTC.

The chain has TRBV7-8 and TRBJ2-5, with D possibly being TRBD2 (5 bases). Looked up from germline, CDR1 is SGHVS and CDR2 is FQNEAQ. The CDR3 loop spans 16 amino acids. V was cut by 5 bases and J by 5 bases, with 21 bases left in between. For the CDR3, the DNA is TGTGCCAGCAGCCCAAAGTTTTTGCGGGCTCGGGAGACCCAGTACTTC. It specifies CASSPKFLRARETQYF. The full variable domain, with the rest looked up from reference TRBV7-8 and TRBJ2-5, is GAGVSQSPRYKVAKRGQDVALRCDPISGHVSLFWYQQALGQGPEFLTYFQNEAQLDKSGLPSDRFFAERPEGSVSTLKIQRTQQEDSAVYLCASSPKFLRARETQYFGPGTRLLVL.

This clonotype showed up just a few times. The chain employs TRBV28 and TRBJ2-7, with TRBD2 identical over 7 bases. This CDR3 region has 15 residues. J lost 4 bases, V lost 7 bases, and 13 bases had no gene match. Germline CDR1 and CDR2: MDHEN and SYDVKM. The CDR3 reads CASTAPVAGEYEQYF. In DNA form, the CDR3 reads TGTGCCAGCACTGCCCCCGTGGCGGGGGAGTACGAGCAGTACTTC.

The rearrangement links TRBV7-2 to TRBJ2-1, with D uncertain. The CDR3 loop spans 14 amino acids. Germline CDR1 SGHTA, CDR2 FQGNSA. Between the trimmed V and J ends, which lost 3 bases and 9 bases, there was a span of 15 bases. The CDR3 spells CASSFSDGRIEQFF. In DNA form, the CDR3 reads TGTGCCAGCAGCTTCAGCGATGGCAGGATTGAGCAGTTCTTC.

CDR3 residues: CAISLAGVSTDTQYF. The CDR3 region has the DNA TGTGCCATCAGTTTAGCGGGAGTGAGCACAGATACGCAGTATTTT. This sequence joins TRBV10-3 and TRBJ2-3; 9 bases map to TRBD2. Germline CDR1 ENHRY, CDR2 SYGVKD. There are 15 residues in the CDR3. Unmatched junction bases numbered 3, after V lost 5 bases and J lost 0 bases.

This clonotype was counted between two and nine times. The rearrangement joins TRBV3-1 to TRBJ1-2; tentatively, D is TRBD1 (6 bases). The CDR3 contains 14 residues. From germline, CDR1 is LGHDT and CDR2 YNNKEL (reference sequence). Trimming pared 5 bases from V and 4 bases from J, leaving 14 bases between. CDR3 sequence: CASSASGASYGYTF. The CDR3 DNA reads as TGTGCCAGCAGCGCCTCGGGGGCGAGCTATGGCTACACCTTC.

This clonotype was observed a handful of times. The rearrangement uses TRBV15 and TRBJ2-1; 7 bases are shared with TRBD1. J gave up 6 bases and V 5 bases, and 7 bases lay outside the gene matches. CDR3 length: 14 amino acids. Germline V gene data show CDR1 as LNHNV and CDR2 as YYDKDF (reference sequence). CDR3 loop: CATSLRQGSNEQFF. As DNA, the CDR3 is TGTGCCACCAGCCTACGACAGGGCAGCAATGAGCAGTTCTTC.

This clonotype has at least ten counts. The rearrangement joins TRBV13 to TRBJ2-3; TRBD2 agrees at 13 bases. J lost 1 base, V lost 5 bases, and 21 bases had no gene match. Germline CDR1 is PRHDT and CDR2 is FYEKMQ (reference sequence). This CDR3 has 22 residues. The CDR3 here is CASSPWFPGTSGDNWGTDTQYF. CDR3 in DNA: TGTGCCAGCAGCCCCTGGTTCCCCGGGACTAGCGGGGATAACTGGGGCACAGATACGCAGTATTTT.

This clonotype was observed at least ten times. For the CDR3, the DNA is TGTGCCAGCAGTTTATTGACAGGGGCAGAGACTGAAGCTTTCTTT. Encoded protein: CASSLLTGAETEAFF. The rearrangement joins TRBV27 to TRBJ1-1; the match to TRBD1 covers 8 bases. The CDR3 extends over 15 amino acids. V lost 1 base and J lost 5; bases outside the gene matches: 6. Germline V gene sequence: CDR1 MNHEY, CDR2 SMNVEV (reference sequence).

The CDR3 here is CASSATGVEDEQFF. For the CDR3, the DNA is TGTGCCAGCAGCGCGACAGGGGTCGAAGATGAGCAGTTCTTC. V gene TRBV9 combines with J gene TRBJ2-1, with 8 bases identical to TRBD1. Germline loops: CDR1 SGDLS, CDR2 YYNGEE. V lost 3 bases, J lost 8 bases, and 7 bases stayed unmatched. The CDR3 runs 14 residues.

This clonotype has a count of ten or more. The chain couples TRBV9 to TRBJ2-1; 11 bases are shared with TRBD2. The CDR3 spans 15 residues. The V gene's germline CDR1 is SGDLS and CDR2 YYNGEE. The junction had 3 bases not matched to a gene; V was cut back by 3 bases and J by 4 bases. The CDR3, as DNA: TGTGCCAGCAGCGCCACTAGCGGGAGTTACAATGAGCAGTTCTTC. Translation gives CASSATSGSYNEQFF.

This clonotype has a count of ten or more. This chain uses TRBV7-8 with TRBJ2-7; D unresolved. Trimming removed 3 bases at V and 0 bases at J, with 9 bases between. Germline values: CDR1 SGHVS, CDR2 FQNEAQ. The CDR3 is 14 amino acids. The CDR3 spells CASSFRADSYEQYF. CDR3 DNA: TGTGCCAGCAGCTTTCGGGCAGACTCCTACGAGCAGTACTTC.

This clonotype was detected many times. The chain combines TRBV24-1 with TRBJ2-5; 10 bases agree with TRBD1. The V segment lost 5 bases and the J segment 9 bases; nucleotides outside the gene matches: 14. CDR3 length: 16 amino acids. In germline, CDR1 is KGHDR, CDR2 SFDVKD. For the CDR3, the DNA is TGTGCCACCAGTGCCCGGACAGGGGGACAAGAGACGGCCCAGTACTTC. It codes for CATSARTGGQETAQYF.

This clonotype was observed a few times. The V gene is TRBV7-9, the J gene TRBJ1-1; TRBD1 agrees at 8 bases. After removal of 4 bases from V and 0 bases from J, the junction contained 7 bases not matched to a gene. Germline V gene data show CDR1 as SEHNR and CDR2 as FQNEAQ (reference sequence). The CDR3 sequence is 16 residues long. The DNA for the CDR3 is TGTGCCAGCAGCTCAGCAGGGGGCCCCATGAACACTGAAGCTTTCTTT. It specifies CASSSAGGPMNTEAFF.

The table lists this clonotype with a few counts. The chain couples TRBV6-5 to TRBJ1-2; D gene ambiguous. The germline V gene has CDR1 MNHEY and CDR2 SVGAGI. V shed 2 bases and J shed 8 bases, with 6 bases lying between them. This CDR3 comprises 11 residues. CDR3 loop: CASSYPGGYTF. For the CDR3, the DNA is TGTGCCAGCAGTTACCCCGGCGGCTACACCTTC.

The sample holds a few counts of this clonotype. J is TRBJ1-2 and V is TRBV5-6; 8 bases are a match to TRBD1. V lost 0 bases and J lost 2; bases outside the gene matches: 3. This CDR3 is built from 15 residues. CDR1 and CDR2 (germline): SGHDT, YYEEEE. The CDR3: CASSLDRGYNYGYTF. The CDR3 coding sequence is TGTGCCAGCAGCTTGGACAGGGGGTACAACTATGGCTACACCTTC. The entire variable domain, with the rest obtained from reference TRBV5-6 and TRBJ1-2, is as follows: DAGVTQSPTHLIKTRGQQVTLRCSPKSGHDTVSWYQQALGQGPQFIFQYYEEEERQRGNFPDRFSGHQFPNYSSELNVNALLLGDSALYLCASSLDRGYNYGYTFGSGTRLTVV.

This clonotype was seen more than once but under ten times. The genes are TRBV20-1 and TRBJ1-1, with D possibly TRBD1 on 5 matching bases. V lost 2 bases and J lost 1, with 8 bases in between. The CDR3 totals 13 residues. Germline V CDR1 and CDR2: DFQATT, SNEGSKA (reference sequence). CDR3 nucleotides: TGCAGTGCTAGACGGGGGGGGAACACTGAAGCTTTCTTT. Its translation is CSARRGGNTEAFF.

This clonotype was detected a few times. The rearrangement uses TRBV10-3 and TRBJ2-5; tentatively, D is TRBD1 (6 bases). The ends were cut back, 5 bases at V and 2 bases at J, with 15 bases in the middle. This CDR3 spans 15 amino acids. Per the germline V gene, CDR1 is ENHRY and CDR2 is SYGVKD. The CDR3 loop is CAISLGQITQETQYF. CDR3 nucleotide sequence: TGTGCCATCAGTCTTGGACAGATAACACAAGAGACCCAGTACTTC.

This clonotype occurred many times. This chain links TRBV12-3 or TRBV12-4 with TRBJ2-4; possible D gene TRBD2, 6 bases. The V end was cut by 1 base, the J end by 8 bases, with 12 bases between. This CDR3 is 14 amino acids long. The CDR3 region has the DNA TGTGCCAGCAGTTTAGGGCCGGGGGTAGACATTCAGTACTTC. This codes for CASSLGPGVDIQYF.